These T cell receptor beta chains were read from a single sample in a study of early T cells in non-severe SARS-CoV-2 infection. Via MiXCR, TCRdb re-called the 5' RACE reads, giving one row per CDR3 protein. This table holds roughly 93,000 distinct CDR3 sequences, 8% to 13% found once. The specimen was whole blood. The receptor set was obtained from an adult who was a healthcare worker with PCR-confirmed SARS-CoV-2 infection or an uninfected control (not recorded which). The CDR3 runs from the conserved cysteine through the conserved F or W. The D gene is left open where the match is weak. Clone size is stated in some rows and not others, as once, few, many or a class when expanded.

d_gene	v_gene	abundance	j_gene	CDR3nt	CDR3aa
TRBD1	TRBV5-4	many	TRBJ2-3	TGTGCCAGCAGCTTGGGGACAGGGGCGATCACAGATACGCAGTATTTT	CASSLGTGAITDTQYF
TRBD2	TRBV7-6	-	TRBJ2-3	TGTGCCAGCAGCAAGGAGCGGGGCAGCACAGATACGCAGTATTTT	CASSKERGSTDTQYF
-	TRBV11-2	many	TRBJ2-7	TGTGCCAGCAGCCCACTTCAAGGGGGCGAGCAGTACTTC	CASSPLQGGEQYF
-	TRBV7-3	many	TRBJ1-2	TGTGCCAGCAGCTTATCTCCCGGGTATGGCTACACCTTC	CASSLSPGYGYTF
TRBD2	TRBV20-1	-	TRBJ2-5	TGCAGTGCTAGAGTGGGGTCTAGCGGTGGAGAGACCCAGTACTTC	CSARVGSSGGETQYF
-	TRBV2	few	TRBJ1-4	TGTGCCAGCAGTCTCGACAGCGGTAATGAAAAACTGTTTTTT	CASSLDSGNEKLFF
TRBD1	TRBV4-1	few	TRBJ1-6	TGCGCCAGCAGCCAAGAGGCGGGACAGATTATTAACCCCAATTCACCCCGCCACTTT	CASSQEAGQIINPNSPRHF
-	TRBV5-1	few	TRBJ1-4	TGCGCCAGCAGGAAGGGGACTAATGAAAAACTGTTTTTT	CASRKGTNEKLFF
-	TRBV25-1	many	TRBJ2-3	TGTGCCAGCAGTGATTCTAGGGTGAGCACAGATACGCAGTATTTT	CASSDSRVSTDTQYF
TRBD1	TRBV14	many	TRBJ1-6	TGTGCCAGCAGCAATCGGACAGGGGCGAATTCACCCCTCCACTTT	CASSNRTGANSPLHF
-	TRBV2	-	TRBJ1-1	TGTGCCAGCATGAATGCAGGGGAGAACACTGAAGCTTTCTTT	CASMNAGENTEAFF
-	TRBV20-1	-	TRBJ2-3	TGCAGTGCTAGAACAGGTGGGGCTAGCACAGATACGCAGTATTTT	CSARTGGASTDTQYF
-	TRBV7-2	few	TRBJ2-3	TGTGCCAGCAGCCCTACCCGCGGATCTAGCACAGATACGCAGTATTTT	CASSPTRGSSTDTQYF
TRBD1	TRBV6-2/TRBV6-3	few	TRBJ2-7	TGTGCCAGCAGTAACCTTCCAGGACGCGGACAGGGGGCGTACGAGCAGTACTTC	CASSNLPGRGQGAYEQYF
-	TRBV6-1	few	TRBJ1-1	TGTGCCAGCAGTGAATCGCAGGCCCTCACACAAGCTTTCTTT	CASSESQALTQAFF
-	TRBV14	-	TRBJ2-7	TGTGCCAGCAGCCAAGGAGGGCGGCGGTTCTACGAGCAGTACTTC	CASSQGGRRFYEQYF
-	TRBV12-3/TRBV12-4	many	TRBJ2-2	TGTGCCAGCAGTTTAGGGGGAGACACCGGGGAGCTGTTTTTT	CASSLGGDTGELFF
-	TRBV30	-	TRBJ1-2	TGTGCCTGGAGGGGGACGGCCTCTTATGGCTACACCTTC	CAWRGTASYGYTF
-	TRBV12-3/TRBV12-4	many	TRBJ2-5	TGTGCCAGCAGGGACCTGGGGGAGACCCAGTACTTC	CASRDLGETQYF
TRBD1	TRBV7-9	few	TRBJ1-1	TGTGCCAGCAGCTTAGCGCTGGGAACAGGGGTGGACACTGAAGCTTTCTTT	CASSLALGTGVDTEAFF
TRBD2	TRBV7-8	many	TRBJ2-1	TGTGCCAGCAGCCCGCCGGGACTAGCGGGCTGGGATGAGCAGTTCTTC	CASSPPGLAGWDEQFF
TRBD2	TRBV4-1	many	TRBJ2-1	TGCGCCAGCAGCCTCGGGACTAGCGGAGCGAATGAGCAGTTCTTC	CASSLGTSGANEQFF
-	TRBV27	many	TRBJ1-1	TGTGCCAGCAGTTTAGTTCCAGGGAACACTGAAGCTTTCTTT	CASSLVPGNTEAFF
TRBD2	TRBV28	-	TRBJ2-3	TGTGCCAGCAGTCCTAGCGGGAGGGGCACAGATACGCAGTATTTT	CASSPSGRGTDTQYF
TRBD2	TRBV5-1	many	TRBJ2-5	TGCGCCAGCAGCTTTGATCCAGCGGGGGTTGGAGAGACCCAGTACTTC	CASSFDPAGVGETQYF
-	TRBV12-3/TRBV12-4	-	TRBJ1-6	TGTGCCAGCAGTTTTACAACCCCGACAGGAGTTAATTCACCCCTCCACTTT	CASSFTTPTGVNSPLHF
TRBD2	TRBV23-1	few	TRBJ2-1	TGCGCCAGCAGCCTCCTTACGCGGGAGAATCACAATGAGCAGTTCTTC	CASSLLTRENHNEQFF
-	TRBV6-4	-	TRBJ1-1	TGTGCCAGCAGTGGGGAGGCGGGTACTGAAGCTTTCTTT	CASSGEAGTEAFF
-	TRBV20-1	-	TRBJ2-3	TGCAGTGCTAGTGACCCCCGGGACCGAACAGATACGCAGTATTTT	CSASDPRDRTDTQYF
TRBD1	TRBV18	many	TRBJ2-7	TGTGCCAGCTCACCACAGGGGGCGGCATACGAGCAGTACTTC	CASSPQGAAYEQYF
TRBD1	TRBV29-1	-	TRBJ2-5	TGCAGCGTGGAAGGACAGGGGTCTCAAGAGACCCAGTACTTC	CSVEGQGSQETQYF
-	TRBV2	many	TRBJ2-1	TGTGCCAGCAGCTTGGAGTTGGAGCAGTTCTTC	CASSLELEQFF
-	TRBV7-9	-	TRBJ1-4	TGTGCCAGCAGCACACAGGGAGGTGAAAAACTGTTTTTT	CASSTQGGEKLFF
TRBD2	TRBV15	-	TRBJ2-7	TGTGCCACCAGCAGCAGGCGGCCTAGCGGAACCTACGAGCAGTACTTC	CATSSRRPSGTYEQYF
TRBD1	TRBV5-1	few	TRBJ1-1	TGCGCCAGCAGCCAGGCCGGGACAGGGGATACTGAAGCTTTCTTT	CASSQAGTGDTEAFF
TRBD2	TRBV10-2	few	TRBJ2-3	TGCGCCAGCAGCCCTGGACTAGCGGGAGGGAATACGCAGTATTTT	CASSPGLAGGNTQYF
TRBD1	TRBV7-6	many	TRBJ2-1	TGTGCCAGCAGCAAGCCAGGGGGCGCAACTGGATCTGAGCAGTTCTTC	CASSKPGGATGSEQFF